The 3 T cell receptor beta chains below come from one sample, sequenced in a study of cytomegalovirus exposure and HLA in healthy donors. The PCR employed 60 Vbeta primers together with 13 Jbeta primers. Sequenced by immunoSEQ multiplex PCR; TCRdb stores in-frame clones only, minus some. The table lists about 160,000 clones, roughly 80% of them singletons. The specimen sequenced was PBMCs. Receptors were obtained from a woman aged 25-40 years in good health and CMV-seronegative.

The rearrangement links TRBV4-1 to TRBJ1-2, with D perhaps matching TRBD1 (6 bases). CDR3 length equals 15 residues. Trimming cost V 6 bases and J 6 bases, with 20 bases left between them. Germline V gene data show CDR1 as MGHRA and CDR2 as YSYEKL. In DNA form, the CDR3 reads TGCGCCAGCAGGTGGGGCAGGGGAAAATGGGATGGCTACACCTTC. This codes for CASRWGRGKWDGYTF.

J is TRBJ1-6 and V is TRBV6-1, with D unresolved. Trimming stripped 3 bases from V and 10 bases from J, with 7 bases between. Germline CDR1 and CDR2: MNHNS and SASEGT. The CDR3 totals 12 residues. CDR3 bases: TGTGCCAGCAGTGACGGGTTCTCACCCCTCCACTTT. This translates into CASSDGFSPLHF.

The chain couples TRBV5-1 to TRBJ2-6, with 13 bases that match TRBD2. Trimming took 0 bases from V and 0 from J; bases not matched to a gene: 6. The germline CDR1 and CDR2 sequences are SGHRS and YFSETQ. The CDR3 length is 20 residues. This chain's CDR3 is CASSLVGTSGTFSGANVLTF. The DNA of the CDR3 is TGCGCCAGCAGCTTGGTAGGGACTAGCGGGACCTTCTCTGGGGCCAACGTCCTGACTTTC.